This T cell receptor beta chain was sequenced in a study of shared clonotypes between healthy human individuals. Across the study: Samples came from two female and a few male donors aged 18 to 49. The plates for each donor numbered three CD4 naive, three CD4 memory, two CD8 naive and one CD8 memory. Broader study findings: Non-shared clonotypes had lower generation probabilities than those shared by all four donors. About 5% of naive CD4 clonotypes were shared across a few donors.

TCRdb's copy holds only in-frame clones and misses some; the assay was immunoSEQ multiplex PCR. The table shows about 800,000 clones, with about 96% occurring only once. Comments on this clone: As yet, its antigen is unknown.

CDR1 and CDR2 (germline): SEHNR, FQNEAQ (reference sequence). The germline V and J ends were trimmed by 2 bases and 2 bases, with 4 bases remaining between them. This CDR3 has 12 amino acids. Naive-designated CD8 cells lacked CD45RO, were positively enriched for CCR7, and omitted terminally differentiated effector memory CD45RA+ cells. The J gene is TRBJ2-7, the V gene TRBV7-9; D not certain. The receptor comes from a man aged 30-40 years in good health. Sequencing was performed on naive CD8+ T cells sorted from blood. The CDR3 spells CASSLHPYEQYF. CDR3 DNA: TGTGCCAGCAGCTTACATCCCTACGAGCAGTACTTC. The whole variable domain, filled in from reference TRBV7-9 and TRBJ2-7, reads DTGVSQNPRHKITKRGQNVTFRCDPISEHNRLYWYRQTLGQGPEFLTYFQNEAQLEKSRLLSDRFSAERPKGSFSTLEIQRTEQGDSAMYLCASSLHPYEQYFGPGTRLTVT.